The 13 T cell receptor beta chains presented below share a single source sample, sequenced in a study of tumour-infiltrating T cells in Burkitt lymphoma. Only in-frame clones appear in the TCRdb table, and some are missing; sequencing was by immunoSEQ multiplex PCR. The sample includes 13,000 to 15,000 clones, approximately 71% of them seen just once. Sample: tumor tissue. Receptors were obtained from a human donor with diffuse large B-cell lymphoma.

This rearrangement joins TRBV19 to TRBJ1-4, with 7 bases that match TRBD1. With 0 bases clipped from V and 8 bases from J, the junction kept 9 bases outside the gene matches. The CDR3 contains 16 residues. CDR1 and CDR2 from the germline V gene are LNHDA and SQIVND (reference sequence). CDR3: CASSIDLGQFGEKLFF. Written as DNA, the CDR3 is TGTGCCAGTAGTATAGATCTGGGACAGTTTGGGGAAAAACTGTTTTTT.

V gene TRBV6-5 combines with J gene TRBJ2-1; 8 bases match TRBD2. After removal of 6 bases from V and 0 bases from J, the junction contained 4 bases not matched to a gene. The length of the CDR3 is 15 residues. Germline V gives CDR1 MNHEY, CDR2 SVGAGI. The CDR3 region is CASRDLAGSYNEQFF. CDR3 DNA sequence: TGTGCCAGCAGGGACCTAGCGGGCTCCTACAATGAGCAGTTCTTC.

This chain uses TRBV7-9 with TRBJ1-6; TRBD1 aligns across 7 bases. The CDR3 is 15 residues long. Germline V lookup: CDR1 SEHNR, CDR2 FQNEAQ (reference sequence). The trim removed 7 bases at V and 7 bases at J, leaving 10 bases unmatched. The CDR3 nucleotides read TGTGCCAGCACCAGAGCCGGGACAGTGAATTCACCCCTCCACTTT. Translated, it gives CASTRAGTVNSPLHF. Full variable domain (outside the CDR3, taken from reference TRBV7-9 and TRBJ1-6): DTGVSQNPRHKITKRGQNVTFRCDPISEHNRLYWYRQTLGQGPEFLTYFQNEAQLEKSRLLSDRFSAERPKGSFSTLEIQRTEQGDSAMYLCASTRAGTVNSPLHFGNGTRLTVT.

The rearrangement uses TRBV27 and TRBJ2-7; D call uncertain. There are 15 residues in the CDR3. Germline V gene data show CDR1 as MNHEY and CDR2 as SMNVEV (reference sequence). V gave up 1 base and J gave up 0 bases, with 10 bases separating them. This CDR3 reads CASSLYPDSSYEQYV. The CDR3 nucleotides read TGTGCCAGCAGTTTATATCCAGATAGCTCCTACGAGCAGTACGTC.

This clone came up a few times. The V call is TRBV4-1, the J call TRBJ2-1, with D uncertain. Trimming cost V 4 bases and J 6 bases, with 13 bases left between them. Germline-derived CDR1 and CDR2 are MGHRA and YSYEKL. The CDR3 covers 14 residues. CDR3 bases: TGCGCCAGCAGCCTGAGGCCTGGGCCCAATGAGCAGTTCTTC. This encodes CASSLRPGPNEQFF.

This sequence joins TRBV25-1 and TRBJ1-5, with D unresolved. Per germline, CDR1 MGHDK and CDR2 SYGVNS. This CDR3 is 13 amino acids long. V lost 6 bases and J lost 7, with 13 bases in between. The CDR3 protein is CASSAGSAQPQHF. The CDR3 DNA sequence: TGTGCCAGCAGCGCCGGGAGTGCCCAGCCCCAGCATTTT.

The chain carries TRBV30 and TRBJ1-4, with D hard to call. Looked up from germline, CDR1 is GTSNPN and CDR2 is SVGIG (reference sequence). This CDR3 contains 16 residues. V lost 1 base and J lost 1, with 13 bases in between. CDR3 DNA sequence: TGTGCCTGGAGTGGCGGCCCCAGAGGAACTAATGAAAAACTGTTTTTT. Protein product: CAWSGGPRGTNEKLFF.

The CDR3 DNA reads as TGTGCCAGCAGCGGAGGGCAGGGGGAATCTGGGGCCAACGTCCTGACTTTC. Translating it yields CASSGGQGESGANVLTF. The rearrangement links TRBV7-9 to TRBJ2-6; D may be TRBD1 (7 bases). Looked up from germline, CDR1 is SEHNR and CDR2 is FQNEAQ (reference sequence). With 5 bases removed from V and 1 base from J, the gap between germline ends came to 15 bases. This CDR3 is built from 17 residues.

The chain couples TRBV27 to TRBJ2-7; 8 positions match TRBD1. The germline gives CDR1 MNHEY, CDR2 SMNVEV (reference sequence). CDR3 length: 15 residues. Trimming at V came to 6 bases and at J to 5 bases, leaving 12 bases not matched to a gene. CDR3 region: CASSAGGRVVNEQYF. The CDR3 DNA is TGTGCCAGCAGCGCAGGGGGCAGGGTCGTTAACGAGCAGTACTTC.

This chain's CDR3 is CASSQGTDYGFTV. CDR3 nucleotides: TGTGCCAGCAGCCAGGGGACGGACTACGGGTTTACAGTC. The chain uses TRBV2 and TRBJ2-7; D may be TRBD1 or TRBD2 (6 bases each). Germline V lookup: CDR1 SNHLY, CDR2 FYNNEI. The CDR3 is 13 residues long.

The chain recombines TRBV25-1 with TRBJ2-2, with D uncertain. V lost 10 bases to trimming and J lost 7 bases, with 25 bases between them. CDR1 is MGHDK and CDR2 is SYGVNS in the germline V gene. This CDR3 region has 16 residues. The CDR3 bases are TGTGCCACCGGTGCCGGCTCTTCCCGGTTTCACGGGGAGCTGTTTTTT. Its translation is CATGAGSSRFHGELFF.

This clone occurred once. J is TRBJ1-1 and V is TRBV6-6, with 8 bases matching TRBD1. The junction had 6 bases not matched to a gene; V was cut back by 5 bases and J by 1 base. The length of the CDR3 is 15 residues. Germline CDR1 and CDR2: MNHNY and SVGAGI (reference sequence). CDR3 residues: CASSPPDRGNTEAFF. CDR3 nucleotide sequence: TGTGCCAGCAGTCCACCCGACAGGGGGAACACTGAAGCTTTCTTT.

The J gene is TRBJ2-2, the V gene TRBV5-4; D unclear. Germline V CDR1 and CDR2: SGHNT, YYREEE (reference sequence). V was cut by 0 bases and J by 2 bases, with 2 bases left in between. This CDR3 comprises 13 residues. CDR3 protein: CASSLGNTGELFF. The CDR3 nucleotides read TGTGCCAGCAGCTTGGGTAACACCGGGGAGCTGTTTTTT.